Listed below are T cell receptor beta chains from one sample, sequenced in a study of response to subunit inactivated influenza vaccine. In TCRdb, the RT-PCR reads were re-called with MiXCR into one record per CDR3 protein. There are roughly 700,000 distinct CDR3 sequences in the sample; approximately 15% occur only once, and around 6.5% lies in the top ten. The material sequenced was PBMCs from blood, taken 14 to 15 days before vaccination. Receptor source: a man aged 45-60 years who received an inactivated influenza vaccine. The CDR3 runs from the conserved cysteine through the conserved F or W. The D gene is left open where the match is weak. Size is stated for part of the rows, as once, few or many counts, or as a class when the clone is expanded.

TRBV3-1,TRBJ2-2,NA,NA,TGTGCCAGCAGCCAAGAGGGTTACGGCGTACTAAACACCGGGGAGCTGTTTTTT,CASSQEGYGVLNTGELFF
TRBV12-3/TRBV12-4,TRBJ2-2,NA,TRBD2,TGTGCCAGCTCACCCATAGCGGGAGTAGACACCGGGGAGCTGTTTTTT,CASSPIAGVDTGELFF
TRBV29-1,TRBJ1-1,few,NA,TGCAGCGTTGATACAGGCCTTGAAGCTTTCTTT,CSVDTGLEAFF
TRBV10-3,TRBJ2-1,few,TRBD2,TGTGCCATCAGGGAACACCCCGGACTAGCGGGCCCAAAGGGGGACAATGAGCAGTTCTTC,CAIREHPGLAGPKGDNEQFF
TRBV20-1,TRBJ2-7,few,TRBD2,TGCAGTGCTTTCCGGGACTACAAAAAATACGAGCAGTACTTC,CSAFRDYKKYEQYF
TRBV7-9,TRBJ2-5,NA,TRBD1,TGTGCCAGCAGCATGACAGGGGGCGAGACCCAGTACTTC,CASSMTGGETQYF
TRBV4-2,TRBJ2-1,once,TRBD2,TGTGCCAGCAGCCAAGAGGTGGCTAGCGGGAGCAATGAGCAGTTCTTC,CASSQEVASGSNEQFF
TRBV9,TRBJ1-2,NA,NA,TGTGCCAGCAGCGTAACGGGCAGCCTCGGAGAAGGCTACACCTTC,CASSVTGSLGEGYTF
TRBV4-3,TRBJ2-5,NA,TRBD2,TGCGCCAGCAGCCAAGATTTAGGGCGGGAGGAGACCCAGTACTTC,CASSQDLGREETQYF
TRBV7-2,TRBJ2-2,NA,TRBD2,TGTGCCAGCAGCTTAGATTTGCGGGAGTTGGAGCTGTTTTTT,CASSLDLRELELFF
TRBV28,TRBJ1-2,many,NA,TGTGCCAGCAGCCCTTCCGGGGGGGTTTTTGGAAATGGCTACACCTTC,CASSPSGGVFGNGYTF